This TCR beta chain was documented in a study of OX40 agonist ivuxolimab in advanced cancers. In the study overall: Among those treated, three patients had partial responses, one with hepatocellular carcinoma and two with cutaneous melanoma.

As to this clone: Antigen unknown.

V was shortened by 5 bases and J by 6 bases, with 13 bases between the two germline ends. CDR3 length equals 13 residues. Germline V gene data show CDR1 as LNHDA and CDR2 as SQIVND (reference sequence). Assay: immunoSEQ multiplex PCR; the TCRdb copy retains only in-frame clones and omits some. The sample includes roughly 8,000 clones, roughly 89% of them seen just once. If patients had autoimmune disease history or systemic immunosuppression, they were excluded. Notes on the study in general: Relative to CD4+, CD8+ T cells held more expanded clones on average. Some nonresponders also had low normalized T-cell clonal expansion.

The sample consisted of CD4+ or CD8+ T cells sorted from blood, taken in a trial of the OX40 agonist ivuxolimab. V is TRBV19 and J is TRBJ1-2, with a possible D match to TRBD1 (6 bases). The sequence was collected from an adult with an advanced solid tumor such as melanoma, head and neck, liver or kidney cancer. DNA for the CDR3: TGTGCCAGTAGTCTAGGGGGGGGAAATGGCTACACCTTC. Protein: CASSLGGGNGYTF.